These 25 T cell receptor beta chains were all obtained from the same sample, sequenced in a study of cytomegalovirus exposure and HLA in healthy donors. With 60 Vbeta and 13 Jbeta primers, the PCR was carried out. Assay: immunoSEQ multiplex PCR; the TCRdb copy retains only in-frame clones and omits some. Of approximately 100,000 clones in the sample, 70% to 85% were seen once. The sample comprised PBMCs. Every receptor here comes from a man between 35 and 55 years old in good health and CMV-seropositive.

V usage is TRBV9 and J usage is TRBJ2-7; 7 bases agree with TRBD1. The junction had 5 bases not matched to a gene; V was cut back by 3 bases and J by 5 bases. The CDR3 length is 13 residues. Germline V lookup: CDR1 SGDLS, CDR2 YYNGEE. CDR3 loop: CASSATGHDEQYF. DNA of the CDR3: TGTGCCAGCAGCGCGACAGGGCACGACGAGCAGTACTTC.

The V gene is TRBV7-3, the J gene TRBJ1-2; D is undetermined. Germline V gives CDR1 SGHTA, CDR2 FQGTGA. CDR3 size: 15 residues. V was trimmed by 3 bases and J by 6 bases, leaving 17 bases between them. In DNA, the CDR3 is TGTGCCAGCAGCTTCCAACCAGGCACACCGGATGGCTACACCTTC. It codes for CASSFQPGTPDGYTF.

The CDR3 region has the DNA TGCGCCAGCAGCTTGGGAGGGCGGATGTCCTACGAGCAGTACTTC. This sequence encodes CASSLGGRMSYEQYF. The chain couples TRBV5-1 to TRBJ2-7; possibly TRBD2 for D (5 bases). In germline, CDR1 is SGHRS, CDR2 YFSETQ. Trimming took off 0 bases at V and 1 base at J, with 11 bases between the two ends. This CDR3 is 15 amino acids long.

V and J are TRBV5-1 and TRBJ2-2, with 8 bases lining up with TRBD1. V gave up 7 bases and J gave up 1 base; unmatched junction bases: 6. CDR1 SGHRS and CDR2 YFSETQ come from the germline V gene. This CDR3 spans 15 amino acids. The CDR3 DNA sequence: TGCGCCAGCGGCCCCGGGACAGGGAACACCGGGGAGCTGTTTTTT. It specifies CASGPGTGNTGELFF.

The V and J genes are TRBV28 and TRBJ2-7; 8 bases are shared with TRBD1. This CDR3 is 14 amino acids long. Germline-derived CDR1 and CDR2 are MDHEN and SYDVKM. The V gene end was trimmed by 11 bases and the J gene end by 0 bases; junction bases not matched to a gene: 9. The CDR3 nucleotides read TGTGCCTGCCGGTTGGGACAGGACTCCTACGAGCAGTACTTC. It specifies CACRLGQDSYEQYF.

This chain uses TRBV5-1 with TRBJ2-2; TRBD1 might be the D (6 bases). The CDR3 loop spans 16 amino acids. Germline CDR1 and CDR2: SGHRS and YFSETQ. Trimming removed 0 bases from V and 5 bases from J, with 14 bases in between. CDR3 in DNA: TGCGCCAGCAGCTTGGCCCCACCGGGACAAACCGGGGAGCTGTTTTTT. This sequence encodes CASSLAPPGQTGELFF.

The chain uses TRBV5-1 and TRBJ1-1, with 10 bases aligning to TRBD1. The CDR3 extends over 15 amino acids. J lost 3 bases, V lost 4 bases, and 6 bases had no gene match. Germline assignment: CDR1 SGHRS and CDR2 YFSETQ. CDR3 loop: CASSPGTGADTEAFF. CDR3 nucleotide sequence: TGCGCCAGCAGCCCCGGGACAGGGGCGGACACTGAAGCTTTCTTT.

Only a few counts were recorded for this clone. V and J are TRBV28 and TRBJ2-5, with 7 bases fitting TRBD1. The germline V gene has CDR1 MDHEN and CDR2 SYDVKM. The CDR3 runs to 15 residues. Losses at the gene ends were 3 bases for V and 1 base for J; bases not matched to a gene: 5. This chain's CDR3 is CASSFKGAFQETQYF. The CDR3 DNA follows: TGTGCCAGCAGTTTCAAGGGGGCTTTCCAAGAGACCCAGTACTTC. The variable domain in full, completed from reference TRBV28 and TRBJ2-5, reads DVKVTQSSRYLVKRTGEKVFLECVQDMDHENMFWYRQDPGLGLRLIYFSYDVKMKEKGDIPEGYSVSREKKERFSLILESASTNQTSMYLCASSFKGAFQETQYFGPGTRLLVL.

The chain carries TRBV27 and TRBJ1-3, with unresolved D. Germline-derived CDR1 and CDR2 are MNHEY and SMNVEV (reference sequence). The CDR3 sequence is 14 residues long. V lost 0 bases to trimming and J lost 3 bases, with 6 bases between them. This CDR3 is CASSLSHGGNTIYF. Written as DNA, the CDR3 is TGTGCCAGCAGTTTATCCCACGGTGGAAACACCATATATTTT.

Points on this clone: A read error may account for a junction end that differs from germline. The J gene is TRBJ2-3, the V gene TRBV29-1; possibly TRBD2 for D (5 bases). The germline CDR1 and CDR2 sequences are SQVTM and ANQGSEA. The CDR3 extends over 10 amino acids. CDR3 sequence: CSVEGTSSTF. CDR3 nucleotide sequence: TGCAGCGTTGAAGGGACTTCCTCAACATTT.

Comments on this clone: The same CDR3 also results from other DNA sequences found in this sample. The CDR3 sequence is CASSMPGGSQPQHF. The CDR3 DNA is TGTGCCAGTAGTATGCCGGGAGGGAGTCAGCCCCAGCATTTT. The chain has TRBV19 and TRBJ1-5; no clear D. The V gene's germline CDR1 is LNHDA and CDR2 SQIVND (reference sequence). The CDR3 loop spans 14 amino acids. Trimming stripped 3 bases from V and 6 bases from J, with 12 bases between.

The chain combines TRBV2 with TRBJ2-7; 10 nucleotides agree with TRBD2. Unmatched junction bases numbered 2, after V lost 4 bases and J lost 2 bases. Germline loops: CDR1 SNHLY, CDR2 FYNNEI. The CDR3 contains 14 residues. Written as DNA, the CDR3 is TGTGCCAGCAGTGCGAGCGGGGGGGCCTACGAGCAGTACTTC. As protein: CASSASGGAYEQYF.

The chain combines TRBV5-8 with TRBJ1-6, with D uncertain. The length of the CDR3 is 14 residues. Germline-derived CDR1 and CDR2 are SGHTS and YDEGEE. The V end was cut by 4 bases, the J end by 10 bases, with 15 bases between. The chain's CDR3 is CASSVQTRGSPLHF. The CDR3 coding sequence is TGTGCCAGCAGCGTACAGACCCGAGGGTCACCCCTCCACTTT. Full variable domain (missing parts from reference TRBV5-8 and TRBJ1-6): EAGVTQSPTHLIKTRGQQATLRCSPISGHTSVYWYQQALGLGLQFLLWYDEGEERNRGNFPPRFSGRQFPNYSSELNVNALELEDSALYLCASSVQTRGSPLHFGNGTRLTVT.

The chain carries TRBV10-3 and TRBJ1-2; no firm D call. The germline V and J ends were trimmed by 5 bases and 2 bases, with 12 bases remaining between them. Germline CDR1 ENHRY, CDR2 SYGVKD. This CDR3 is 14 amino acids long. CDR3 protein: CAISSDDGNYGYTF. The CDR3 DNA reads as TGTGCCATCAGTTCTGACGACGGGAACTATGGCTACACCTTC.

Written as DNA, the CDR3 is TGTGCCAGTAGCCACCGGAGGGCGGGTGGCACAGATACGCAGTATTTT. Translating gives CASSHRRAGGTDTQYF. The V and J genes are TRBV19 and TRBJ2-3; a weak D match, TRBD2 (6 bases). Germline CDR1 LNHDA, CDR2 SQIVND (reference sequence). The length of the CDR3 is 16 residues. V was pared by 6 bases and J by 1 base, with 17 bases between.

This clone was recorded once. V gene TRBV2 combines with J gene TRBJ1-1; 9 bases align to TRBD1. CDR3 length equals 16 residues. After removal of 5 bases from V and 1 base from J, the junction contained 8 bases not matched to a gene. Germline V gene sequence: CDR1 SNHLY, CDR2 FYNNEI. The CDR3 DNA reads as TGTGCCAGCAGTACAGCCGGGACAGGGAAGAACACTGAAGCTTTCTTT. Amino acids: CASSTAGTGKNTEAFF. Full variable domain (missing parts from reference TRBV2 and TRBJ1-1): EPEVTQTPSHQVTQMGQEVILRCVPISNHLYFYWYRQILGQKVEFLVSFYNNEISEKSEIFDDQFSVERPDGSNFTLKIRSTKLEDSAMYFCASSTAGTGKNTEAFFGQGTRLTVV.

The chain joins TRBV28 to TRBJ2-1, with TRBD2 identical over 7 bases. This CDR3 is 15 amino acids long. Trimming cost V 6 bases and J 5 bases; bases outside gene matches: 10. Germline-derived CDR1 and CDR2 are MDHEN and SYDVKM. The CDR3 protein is CASRTGLRIDNEQFF. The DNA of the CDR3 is TGTGCCAGCAGAACGGGACTACGAATCGACAATGAGCAGTTCTTC.

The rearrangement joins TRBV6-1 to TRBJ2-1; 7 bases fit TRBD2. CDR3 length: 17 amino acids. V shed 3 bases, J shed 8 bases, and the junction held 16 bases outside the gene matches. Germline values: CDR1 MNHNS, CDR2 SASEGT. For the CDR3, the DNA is TGTGCCAGCAGTGACCCCGGCGGGGGTCGGGCGAGGGATGAGCAGTTCTTC. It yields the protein CASSDPGGGRARDEQFF.

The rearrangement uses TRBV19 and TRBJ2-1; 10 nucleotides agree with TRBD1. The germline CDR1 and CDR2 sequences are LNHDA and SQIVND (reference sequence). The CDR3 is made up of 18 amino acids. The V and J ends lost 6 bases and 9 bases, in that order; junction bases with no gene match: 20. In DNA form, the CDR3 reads TGTGCCAGTAGGACAATCTCCGAAGTGGGACAGGGGTCGAGTGAGCAGTTCTTC. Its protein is CASRTISEVGQGSSEQFF.

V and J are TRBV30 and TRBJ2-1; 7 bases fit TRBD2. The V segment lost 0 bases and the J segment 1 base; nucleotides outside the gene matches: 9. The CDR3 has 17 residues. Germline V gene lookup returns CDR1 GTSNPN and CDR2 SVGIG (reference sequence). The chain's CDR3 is CAWSVRWSGNSYNEQFF. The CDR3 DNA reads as TGTGCCTGGAGTGTACGATGGAGCGGGAATTCCTACAATGAGCAGTTCTTC. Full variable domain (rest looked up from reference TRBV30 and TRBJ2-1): SQTIHQWPATLVQPVGSPLSLECTVEGTSNPNLYWYRQAAGRGLQLLFYSVGIGQISSEVPQNLSASRPQDRQFILSSKKLLLSDSGFYLCAWSVRWSGNSYNEQFFGPGTRLTVL.

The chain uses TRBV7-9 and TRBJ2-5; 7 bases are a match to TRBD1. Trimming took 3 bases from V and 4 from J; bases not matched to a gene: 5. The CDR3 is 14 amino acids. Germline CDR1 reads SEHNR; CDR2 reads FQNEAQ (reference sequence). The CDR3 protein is CASSFLGGRETQYF. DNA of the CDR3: TGTGCCAGCAGCTTTTTAGGGGGCCGAGAGACCCAGTACTTC.

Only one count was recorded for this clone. Here the CDR3 reads CASLGGGNPYEQYF. CDR3 nucleotide sequence: TGTGCCAGCCTGGGCGGGGGCAATCCTTACGAGCAGTACTTC. V and J are TRBV6-1 and TRBJ2-7, with D perhaps TRBD2 (7 bases). V lost 8 bases and J 4 bases, leaving 18 bases between the germline ends. From germline, CDR1 is MNHNS and CDR2 SASEGT. The CDR3 has 14 residues.

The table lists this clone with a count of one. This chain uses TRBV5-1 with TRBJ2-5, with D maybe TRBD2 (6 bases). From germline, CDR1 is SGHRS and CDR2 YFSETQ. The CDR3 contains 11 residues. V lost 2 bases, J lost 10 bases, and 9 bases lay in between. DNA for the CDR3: TGCGCCAGCAGCTTCGGGGGAAACCAGTACTTC. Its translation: CASSFGGNQYF.

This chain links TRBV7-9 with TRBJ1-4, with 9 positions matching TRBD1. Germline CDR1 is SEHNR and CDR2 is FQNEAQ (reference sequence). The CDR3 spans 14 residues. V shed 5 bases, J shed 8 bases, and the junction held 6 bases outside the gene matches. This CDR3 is CASSTGTGLEKLFF. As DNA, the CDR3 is TGTGCCAGCAGCACAGGGACAGGGCTCGAAAAACTGTTTTTT.

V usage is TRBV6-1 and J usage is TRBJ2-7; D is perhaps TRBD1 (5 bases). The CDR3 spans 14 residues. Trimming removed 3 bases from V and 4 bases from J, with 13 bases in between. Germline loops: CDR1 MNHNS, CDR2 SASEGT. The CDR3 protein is CASSDIGRVYEQYF. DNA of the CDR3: TGTGCCAGCAGTGATATTGGCAGGGTGTACGAGCAGTACTTC.